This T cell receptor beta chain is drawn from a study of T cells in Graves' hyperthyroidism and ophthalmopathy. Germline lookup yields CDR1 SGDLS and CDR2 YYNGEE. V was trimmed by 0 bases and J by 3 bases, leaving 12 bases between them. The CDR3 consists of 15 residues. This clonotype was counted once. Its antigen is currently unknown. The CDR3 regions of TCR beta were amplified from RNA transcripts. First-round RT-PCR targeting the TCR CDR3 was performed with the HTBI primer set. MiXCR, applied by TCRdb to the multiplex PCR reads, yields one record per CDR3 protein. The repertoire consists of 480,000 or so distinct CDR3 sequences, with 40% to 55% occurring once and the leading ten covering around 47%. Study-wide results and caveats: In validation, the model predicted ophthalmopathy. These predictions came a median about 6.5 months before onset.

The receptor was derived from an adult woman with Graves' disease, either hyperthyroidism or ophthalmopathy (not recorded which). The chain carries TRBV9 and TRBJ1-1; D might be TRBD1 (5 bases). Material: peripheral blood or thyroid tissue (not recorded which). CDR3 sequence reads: CASSVVGGRDTEAFF. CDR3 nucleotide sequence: TGTGCCAGCAGCGTAGTTGGGGGACGGGACACTGAAGCTTTCTTT.